This T cell receptor (beta chain) was retrieved from a study of T cells in tuberculosis. TCR-alpha and TCR-beta chains were sequenced unpaired. Some clones are missing from TCRdb's copy, which holds only in-frame ones; the method was immunoSEQ multiplex PCR. The data hold roughly 61,000 clones, with around 90% observed a single time. Thawed, overnight-rested PBMC were stained with GMM-loaded CD1B tetramer, viability dye and anti-CD3, then sorted. C32 glucose monomycolate from Rhodococcus equi was loaded onto the CD1B tetramers. Tetramer-negative cells, some 100,000 per donor, were also sorted. The V and J ends lost 1 base and 6 bases respectively, with 7 bases between them. The V gene's germline CDR1 is SGHDT and CDR2 YYEEEE. This CDR3 has 12 residues.

The TCR sequence derives from an adult woman with latent tuberculosis. The gene calls are TRBV5-6 and TRBJ1-2; D is unclear. Sequenced input: CD1b-GMM tetramer-negative cells sorted from PBMCs. CDR3 sequence reads: CASSLFLNGYTF. The CDR3 coding sequence is TGTGCCAGCAGCTTGTTCCTAAATGGCTACACCTTC.